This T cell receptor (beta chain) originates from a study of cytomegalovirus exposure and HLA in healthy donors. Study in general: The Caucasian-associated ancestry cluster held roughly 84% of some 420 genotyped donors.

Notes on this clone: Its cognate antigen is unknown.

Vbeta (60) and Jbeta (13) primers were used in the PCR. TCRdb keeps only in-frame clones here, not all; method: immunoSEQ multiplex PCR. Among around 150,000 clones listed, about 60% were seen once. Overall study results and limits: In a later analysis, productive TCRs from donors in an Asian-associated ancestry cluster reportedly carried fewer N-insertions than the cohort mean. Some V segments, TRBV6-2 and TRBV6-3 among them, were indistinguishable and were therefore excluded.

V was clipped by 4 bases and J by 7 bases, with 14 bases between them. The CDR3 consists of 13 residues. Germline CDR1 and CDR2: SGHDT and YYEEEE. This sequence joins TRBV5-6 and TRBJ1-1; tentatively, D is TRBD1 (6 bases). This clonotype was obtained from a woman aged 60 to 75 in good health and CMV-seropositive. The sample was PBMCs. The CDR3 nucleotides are TGTGCCAGCAGCCGGAGGGGGGGCGGTGAAGCTTTCTTT. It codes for CASSRRGGGEAFF.